This T cell receptor beta chain was recovered during a study of T cell changes during pregnancy in multiple sclerosis. This CDR3 has 17 residues. Germline CDR1 and CDR2: SEHNR and FQNEAQ (reference sequence). V trimming: 3 bases; J trimming: 2 bases; junction bases outside the gene matches: 10. Assay used: immunoSEQ multiplex PCR; TCRdb lists only in-frame clones, some missing. The repertoire holds tens of thousands of clones, with under 95% as singletons. The chain is built from TRBV7-9 and TRBJ2-1; 7 nucleotides match TRBD1. This receptor was taken from a female donor with multiple sclerosis, enrolled in a pregnancy study. Sample: CD8+ T cells from peripheral blood mononuclear cells, taken before pregnancy. CDR3 sequence: CASSFNAGTEAYNEQFF. Written as DNA, the CDR3 is TGTGCCAGCAGCTTCAATGCCGGGACAGAAGCCTACAATGAGCAGTTCTTC. Complete variable domain (other parts from reference TRBV7-9 and TRBJ2-1): DTGVSQNPRHKITKRGQNVTFRCDPISEHNRLYWYRQTLGQGPEFLTYFQNEAQLEKSRLLSDRFSAERPKGSFSTLEIQRTEQGDSAMYLCASSFNAGTEAYNEQFFGPGTRLTVL.